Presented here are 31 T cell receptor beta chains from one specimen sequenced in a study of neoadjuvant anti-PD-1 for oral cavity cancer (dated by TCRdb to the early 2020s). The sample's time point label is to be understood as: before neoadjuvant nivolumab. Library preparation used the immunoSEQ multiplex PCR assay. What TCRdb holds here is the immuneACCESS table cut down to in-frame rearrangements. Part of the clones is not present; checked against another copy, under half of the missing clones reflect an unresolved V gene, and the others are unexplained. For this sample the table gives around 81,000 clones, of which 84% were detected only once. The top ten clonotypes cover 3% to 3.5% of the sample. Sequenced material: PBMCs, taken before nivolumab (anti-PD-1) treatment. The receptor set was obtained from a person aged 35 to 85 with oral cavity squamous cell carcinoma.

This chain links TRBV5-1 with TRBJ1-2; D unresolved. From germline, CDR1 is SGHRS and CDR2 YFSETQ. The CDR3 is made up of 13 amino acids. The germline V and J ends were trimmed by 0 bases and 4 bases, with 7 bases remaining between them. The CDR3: CASSLGQTYGYTF. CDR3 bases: TGCGCCAGCAGCTTGGGGCAGACCTATGGCTACACCTTC.

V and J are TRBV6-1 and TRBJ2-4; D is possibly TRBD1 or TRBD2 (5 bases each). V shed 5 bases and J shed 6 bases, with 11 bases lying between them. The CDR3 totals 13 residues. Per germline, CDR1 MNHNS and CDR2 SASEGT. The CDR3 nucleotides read TGTGCCAGCAGTCCCGGGGCCTTAAACATTCAGTACTTC. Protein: CASSPGALNIQYF.

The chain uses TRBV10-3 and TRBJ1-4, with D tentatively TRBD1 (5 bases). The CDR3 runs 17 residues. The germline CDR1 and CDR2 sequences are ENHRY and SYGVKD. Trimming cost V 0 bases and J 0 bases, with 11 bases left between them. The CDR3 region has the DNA TGTGCCATCAGTGAGTCCGGGCGGGGACCAACTAATGAAAAACTGTTTTTT. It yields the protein CAISESGRGPTNEKLFF.

CDR3 region: CASSRAGPSGNTIYF. DNA of the CDR3: TGTGCCAGCAGTCGGGCGGGGCCCTCTGGAAACACCATATATTTT. The chain combines TRBV6-6 with TRBJ1-3; a possible D gene is TRBD1 (5 bases). The V and J ends lost 5 bases and 0 bases respectively, with 11 bases between them. The CDR3 spans 15 residues. From germline, CDR1 is MNHNY and CDR2 SVGAGI (reference sequence).

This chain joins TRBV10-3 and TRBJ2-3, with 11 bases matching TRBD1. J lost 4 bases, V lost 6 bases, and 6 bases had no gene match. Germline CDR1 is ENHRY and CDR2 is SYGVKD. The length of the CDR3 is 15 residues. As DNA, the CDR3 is TGTGCCATCAGCGGACAGGGGGCGCCGGCAGATACGCAGTATTTT. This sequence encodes CAISGQGAPADTQYF.

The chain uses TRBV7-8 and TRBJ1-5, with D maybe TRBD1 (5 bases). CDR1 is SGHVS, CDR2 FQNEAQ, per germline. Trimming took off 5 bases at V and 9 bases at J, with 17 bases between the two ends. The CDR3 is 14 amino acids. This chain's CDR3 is CASSRTNLGGPQHF. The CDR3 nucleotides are TGTGCCAGCAGCCGGACAAACTTAGGTGGGCCCCAGCATTTT.

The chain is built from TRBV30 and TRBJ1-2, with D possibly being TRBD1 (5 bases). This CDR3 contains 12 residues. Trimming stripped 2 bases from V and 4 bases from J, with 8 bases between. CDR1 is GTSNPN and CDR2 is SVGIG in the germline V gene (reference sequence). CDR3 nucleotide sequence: TGTGCCTGGAGTAGGGGAAGCTATGGCTACACCTTC. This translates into CAWSRGSYGYTF.

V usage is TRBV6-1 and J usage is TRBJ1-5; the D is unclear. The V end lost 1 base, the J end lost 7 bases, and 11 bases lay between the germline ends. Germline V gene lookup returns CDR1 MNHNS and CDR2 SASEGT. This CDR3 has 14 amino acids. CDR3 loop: CASSEVGIGQPQHF. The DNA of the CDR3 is TGTGCCAGCAGTGAAGTTGGTATCGGACAGCCCCAGCATTTT.

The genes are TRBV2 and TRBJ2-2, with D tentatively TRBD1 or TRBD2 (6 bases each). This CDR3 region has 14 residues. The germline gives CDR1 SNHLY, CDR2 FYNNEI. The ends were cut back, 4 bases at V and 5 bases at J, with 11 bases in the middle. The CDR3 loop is CASSVQGGTGELFF. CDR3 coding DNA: TGTGCCAGCAGTGTACAGGGAGGAACCGGGGAGCTGTTTTTT.

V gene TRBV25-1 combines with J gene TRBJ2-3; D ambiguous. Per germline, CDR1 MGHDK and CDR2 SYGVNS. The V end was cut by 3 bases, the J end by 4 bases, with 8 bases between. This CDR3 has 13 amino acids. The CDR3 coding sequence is TGTGCCAGCAGTGACTGGACCCCAGATACGCAGTATTTT. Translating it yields CASSDWTPDTQYF.

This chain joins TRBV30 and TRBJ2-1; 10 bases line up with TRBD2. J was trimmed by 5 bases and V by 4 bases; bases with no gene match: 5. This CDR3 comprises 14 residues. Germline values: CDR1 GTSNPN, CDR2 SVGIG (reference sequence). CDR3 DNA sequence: TGTGCCTGGACCGGACTAGCGGAGAACAATGAGCAGTTCTTC. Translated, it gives CAWTGLAENNEQFF.

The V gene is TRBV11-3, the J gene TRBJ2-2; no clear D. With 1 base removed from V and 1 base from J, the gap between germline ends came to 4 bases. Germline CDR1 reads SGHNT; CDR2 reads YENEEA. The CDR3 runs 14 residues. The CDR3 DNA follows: TGTGCCAGCAGCTTAGGAGGGAACACCGGGGAGCTGTTTTTT. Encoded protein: CASSLGGNTGELFF. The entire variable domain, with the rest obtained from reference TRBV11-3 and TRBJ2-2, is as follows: EAGVVQSPRYKIIEKKQPVAFWCNPISGHNTLYWYLQNLGQGPELLIRYENEEAVDDSQLPKDRFSAERLKGVDSTLKIQPAELGDSAVYLCASSLGGNTGELFFGEGSRLTVL.

In DNA, the CDR3 is TGTGCCAGCAGCCAAGATGGTGGCCTCACCGGGGAGCTGTTTTTT. Translating gives CASSQDGGLTGELFF. V is TRBV14 and J is TRBJ2-2; D is unresolved. CDR3 size: 15 residues. Trimming took 0 bases from V and 4 from J, leaving 9 bases between them. Germline assignment: CDR1 SGHDN and CDR2 FVKESK.

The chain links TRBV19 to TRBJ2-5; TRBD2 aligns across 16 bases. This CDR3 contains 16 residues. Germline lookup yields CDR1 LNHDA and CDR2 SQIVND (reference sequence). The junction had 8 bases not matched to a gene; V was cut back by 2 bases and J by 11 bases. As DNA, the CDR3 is TGTGCCAGTAGTATACCTACCGGGACTAGCGGGAGGGAACAGTACTTC. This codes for CASSIPTGTSGREQYF.

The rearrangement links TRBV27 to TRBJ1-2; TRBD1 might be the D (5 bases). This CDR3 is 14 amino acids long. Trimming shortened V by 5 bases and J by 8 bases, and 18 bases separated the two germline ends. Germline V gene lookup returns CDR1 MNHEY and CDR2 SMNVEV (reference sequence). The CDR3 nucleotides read TGTGCCAGCAGTGGAAGCGGGGGGGGAGGCGGCTACACCTTC. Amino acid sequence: CASSGSGGGGGYTF.

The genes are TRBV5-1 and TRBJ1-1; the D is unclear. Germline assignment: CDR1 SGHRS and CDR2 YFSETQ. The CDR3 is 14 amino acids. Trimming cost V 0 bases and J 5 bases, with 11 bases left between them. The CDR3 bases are TGCGCCAGCAGCTTGGGTAGGCTGGGGACTGAAGCTTTCTTT. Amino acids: CASSLGRLGTEAFF.

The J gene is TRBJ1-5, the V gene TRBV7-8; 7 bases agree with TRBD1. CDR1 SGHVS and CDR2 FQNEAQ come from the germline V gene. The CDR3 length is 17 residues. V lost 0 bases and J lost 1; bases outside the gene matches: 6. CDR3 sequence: CASSLAVDRESNQPQHF. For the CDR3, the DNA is TGTGCCAGCAGCTTAGCGGTAGACAGGGAAAGCAATCAGCCCCAGCATTTT.

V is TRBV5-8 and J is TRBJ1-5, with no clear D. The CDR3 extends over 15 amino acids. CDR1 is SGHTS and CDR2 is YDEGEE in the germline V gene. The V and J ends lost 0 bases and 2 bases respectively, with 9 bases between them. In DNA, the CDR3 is TGTGCCAGCAGCTTGGGCGGGAGGGGCAATCAGCCCCAGCATTTT. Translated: CASSLGGRGNQPQHF. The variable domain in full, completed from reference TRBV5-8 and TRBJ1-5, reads EAGVTQSPTHLIKTRGQQATLRCSPISGHTSVYWYQQALGLGLQFLLWYDEGEERNRGNFPPRFSGRQFPNYSSELNVNALELEDSALYLCASSLGGRGNQPQHFGDGTRLSIL.

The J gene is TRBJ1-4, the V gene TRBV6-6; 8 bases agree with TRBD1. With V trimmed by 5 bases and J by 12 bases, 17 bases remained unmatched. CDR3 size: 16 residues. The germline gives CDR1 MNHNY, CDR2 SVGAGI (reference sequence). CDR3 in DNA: TGTGCCAGCAGTCCCGCGGACAGGGTGATTAATGGGGAACTGTTTTTT. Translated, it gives CASSPADRVINGELFF.

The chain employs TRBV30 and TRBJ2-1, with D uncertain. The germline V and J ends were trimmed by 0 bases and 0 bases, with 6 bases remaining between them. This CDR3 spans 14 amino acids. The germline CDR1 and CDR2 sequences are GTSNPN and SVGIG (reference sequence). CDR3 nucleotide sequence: TGTGCCTGGAGTGTTGCTAGCTCCTACAATGAGCAGTTCTTC. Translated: CAWSVASSYNEQFF.

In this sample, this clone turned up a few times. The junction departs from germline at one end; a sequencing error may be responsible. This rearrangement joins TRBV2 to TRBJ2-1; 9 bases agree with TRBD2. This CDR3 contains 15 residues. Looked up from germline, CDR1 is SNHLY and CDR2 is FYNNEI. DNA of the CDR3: TGTGCCAGCAGTGAAAATGAGTCTAGCGGGACCAGGAAGATCTTC. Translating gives CASSENESSGTRKIF.

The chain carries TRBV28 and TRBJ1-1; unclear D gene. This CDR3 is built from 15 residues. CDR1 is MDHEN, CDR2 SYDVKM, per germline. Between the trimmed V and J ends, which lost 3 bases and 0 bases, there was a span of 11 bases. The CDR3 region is CASSFGQLMNTEAFF. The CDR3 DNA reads TGTGCCAGCAGTTTCGGGCAGTTGATGAACACTGAAGCTTTCTTT.

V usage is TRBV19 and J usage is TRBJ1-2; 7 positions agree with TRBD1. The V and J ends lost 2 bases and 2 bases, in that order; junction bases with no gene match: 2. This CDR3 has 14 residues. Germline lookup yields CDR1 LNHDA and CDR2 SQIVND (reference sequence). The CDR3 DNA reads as TGTGCCAGTAGTATACCGGGACAGAACTATGGCTACACCTTC. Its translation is CASSIPGQNYGYTF.

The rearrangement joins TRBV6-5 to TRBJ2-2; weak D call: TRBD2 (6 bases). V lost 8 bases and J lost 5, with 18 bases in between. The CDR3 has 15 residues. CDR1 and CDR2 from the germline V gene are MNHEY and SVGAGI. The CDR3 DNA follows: TGTGCCAGCCGAACCGGGACTGAAAAGACCGGGGAGCTGTTTTTT. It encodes CASRTGTEKTGELFF.

In DNA form, the CDR3 reads TGTGCCAGCAGCTTAAGGCCCGGACTAGCGAGCGGGGAGCTGTTTTTT. Translating it yields CASSLRPGLASGELFF. This chain links TRBV7-3 with TRBJ2-2; 9 nucleotides align to TRBD2. The CDR3 is 16 amino acids. V lost 1 base to trimming and J lost 7 bases; unmatched junction nucleotides: 7. Germline CDR1 is SGHTA and CDR2 is FQGTGA.

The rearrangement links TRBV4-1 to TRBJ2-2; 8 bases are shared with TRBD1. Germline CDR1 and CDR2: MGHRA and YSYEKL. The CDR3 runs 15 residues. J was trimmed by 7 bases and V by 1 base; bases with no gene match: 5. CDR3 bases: TGCGCCAGCAGCCAAGGGACAGGGACTGACGGGGAGCTGTTTTTT. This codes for CASSQGTGTDGELFF.

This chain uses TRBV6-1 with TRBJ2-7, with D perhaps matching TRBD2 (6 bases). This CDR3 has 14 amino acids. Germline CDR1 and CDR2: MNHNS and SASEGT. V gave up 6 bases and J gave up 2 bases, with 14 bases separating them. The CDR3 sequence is CASRRTIITYEQYF. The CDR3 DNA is TGTGCCAGCAGACGGACTATTATTACCTACGAGCAGTACTTC.

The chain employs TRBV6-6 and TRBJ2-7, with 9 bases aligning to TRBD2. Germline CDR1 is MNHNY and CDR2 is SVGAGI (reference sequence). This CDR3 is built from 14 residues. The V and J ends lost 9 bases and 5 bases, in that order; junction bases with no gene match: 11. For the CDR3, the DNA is TGTGCCAGTTCCGTAGCGGGAGATCCCAACGAGCAGTACTTC. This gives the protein CASSVAGDPNEQYF.

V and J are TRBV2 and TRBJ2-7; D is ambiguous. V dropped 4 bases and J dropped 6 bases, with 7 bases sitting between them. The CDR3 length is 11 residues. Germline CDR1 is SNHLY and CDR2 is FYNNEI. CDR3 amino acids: CASSGDVEQYF. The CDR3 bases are TGTGCCAGCAGTGGGGATGTCGAGCAGTACTTC.

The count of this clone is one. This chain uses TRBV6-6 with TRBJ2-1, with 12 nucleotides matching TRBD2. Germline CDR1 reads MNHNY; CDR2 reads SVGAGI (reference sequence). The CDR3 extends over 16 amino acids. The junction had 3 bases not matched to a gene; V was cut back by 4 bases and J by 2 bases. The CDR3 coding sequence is TGTGCCAGCAGTTCGACTAGCGGGAGCCCCTACAATGAGCAGTTCTTC. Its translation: CASSSTSGSPYNEQFF.

The CDR3 sequence: CASSQDNRGGLDTQYF. The CDR3 DNA reads as TGTGCCAGTAGCCAGGATAACAGGGGGGGGCTGGATACGCAGTATTTT. V is TRBV19 and J is TRBJ2-3, with D possibly matching TRBD1 (8 bases). The germline CDR1 and CDR2 sequences are LNHDA and SQIVND (reference sequence). V was clipped by 6 bases and J by 6 bases, with 22 bases between them. The CDR3 is 16 residues long. Variable domain in full (rest from reference TRBV19 and TRBJ2-3): DGGITQSPKYLFRKEGQNVTLSCEQNLNHDAMYWYRQDPGQGLRLIYYSQIVNDFQKGDIAEGYSVSREKKESFPLTVTSAQKNPTAFYLCASSQDNRGGLDTQYFGPGTRLTVL.